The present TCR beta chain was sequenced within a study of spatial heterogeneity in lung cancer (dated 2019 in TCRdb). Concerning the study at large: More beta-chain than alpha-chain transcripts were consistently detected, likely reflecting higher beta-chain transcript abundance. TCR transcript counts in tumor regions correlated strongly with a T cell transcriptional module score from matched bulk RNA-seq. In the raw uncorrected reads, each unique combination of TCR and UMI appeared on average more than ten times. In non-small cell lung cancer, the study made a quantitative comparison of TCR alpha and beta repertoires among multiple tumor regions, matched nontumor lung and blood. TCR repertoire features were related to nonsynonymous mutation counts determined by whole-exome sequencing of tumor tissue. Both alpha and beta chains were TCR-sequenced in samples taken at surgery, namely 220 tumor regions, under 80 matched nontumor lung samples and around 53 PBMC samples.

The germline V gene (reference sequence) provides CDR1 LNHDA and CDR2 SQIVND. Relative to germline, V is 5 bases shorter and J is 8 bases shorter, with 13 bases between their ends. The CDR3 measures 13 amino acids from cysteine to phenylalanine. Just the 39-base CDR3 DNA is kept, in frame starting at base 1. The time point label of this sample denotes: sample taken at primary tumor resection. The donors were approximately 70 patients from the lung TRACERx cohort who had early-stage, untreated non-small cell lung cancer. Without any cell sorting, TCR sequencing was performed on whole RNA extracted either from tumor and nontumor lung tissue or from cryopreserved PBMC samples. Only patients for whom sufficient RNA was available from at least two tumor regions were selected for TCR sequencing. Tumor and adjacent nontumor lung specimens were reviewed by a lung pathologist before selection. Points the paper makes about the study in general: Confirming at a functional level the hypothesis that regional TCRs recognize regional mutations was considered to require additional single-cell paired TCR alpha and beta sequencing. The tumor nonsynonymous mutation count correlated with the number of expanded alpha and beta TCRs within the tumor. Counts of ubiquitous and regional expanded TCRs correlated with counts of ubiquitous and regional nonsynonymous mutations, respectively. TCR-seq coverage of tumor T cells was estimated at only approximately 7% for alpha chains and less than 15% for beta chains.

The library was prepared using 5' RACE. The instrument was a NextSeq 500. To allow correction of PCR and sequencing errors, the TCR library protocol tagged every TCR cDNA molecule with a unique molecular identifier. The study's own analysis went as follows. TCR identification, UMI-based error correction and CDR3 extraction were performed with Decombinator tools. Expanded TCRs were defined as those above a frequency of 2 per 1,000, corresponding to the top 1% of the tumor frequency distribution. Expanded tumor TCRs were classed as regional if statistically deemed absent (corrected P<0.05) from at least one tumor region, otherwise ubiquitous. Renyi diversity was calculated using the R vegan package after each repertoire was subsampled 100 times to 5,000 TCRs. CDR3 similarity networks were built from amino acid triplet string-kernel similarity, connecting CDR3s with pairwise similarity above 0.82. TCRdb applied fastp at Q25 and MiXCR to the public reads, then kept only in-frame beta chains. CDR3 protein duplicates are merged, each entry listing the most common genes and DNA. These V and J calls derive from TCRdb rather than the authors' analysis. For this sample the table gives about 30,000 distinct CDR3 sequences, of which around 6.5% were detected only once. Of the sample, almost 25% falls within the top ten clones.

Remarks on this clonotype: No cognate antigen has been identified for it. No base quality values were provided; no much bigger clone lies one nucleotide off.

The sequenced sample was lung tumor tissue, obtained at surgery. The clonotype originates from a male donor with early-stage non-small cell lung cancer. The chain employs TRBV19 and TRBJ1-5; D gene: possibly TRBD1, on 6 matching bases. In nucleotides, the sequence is TGTGCCAGTAGTTCGGACCGGGACAAGCCCCAGCATTTT. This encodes CASSSDRDKPQHF.